The clone carrying this T cell receptor beta chain has only a few counts. Its antigen is unknown. The CDR3 is made up of 17 amino acids. Germline V gives CDR1 ENHRY, CDR2 SYGVKD. V was trimmed by 0 bases and J by 5 bases, leaving 17 bases between them. These data come from a study of regulatory T cells in long-lasting Graves disease. Described time point: newly diagnosed GD, antithyroid drugs for less than 3 months. TCR sequences were obtained from RNA taken from PBMCs. Study-level results: Those with persistent Graves' had less TCR diversity than newly diagnosed patients.

Arm-PCR of CDR3 regions with iRepertoire HTBI primers generated TCR beta libraries. TCRdb recomputed calls from the multiplex PCR reads with MiXCR, one row per CDR3 protein. The data contain fewer than 550,000 distinct CDR3 sequences, around 17% of them singletons. The same data also went into a second study, on T cells in Graves' hyperthyroidism and ophthalmopathy.

The chain is built from TRBV10-3 and TRBJ1-5, with D possibly being TRBD1 (6 bases). The sample here was peripheral blood mononuclear cells (PBMCs), taken at new diagnosis, from a patient treated with antithyroid drugs. The TCR sequence derives from a woman younger than 30 with Graves disease. The CDR3, as DNA: TGTGCCATCAGTGAGTCGGGATTGGGGGCAGGCGATCAGCCCCAGCATTTT. Residues: CAISESGLGAGDQPQHF.